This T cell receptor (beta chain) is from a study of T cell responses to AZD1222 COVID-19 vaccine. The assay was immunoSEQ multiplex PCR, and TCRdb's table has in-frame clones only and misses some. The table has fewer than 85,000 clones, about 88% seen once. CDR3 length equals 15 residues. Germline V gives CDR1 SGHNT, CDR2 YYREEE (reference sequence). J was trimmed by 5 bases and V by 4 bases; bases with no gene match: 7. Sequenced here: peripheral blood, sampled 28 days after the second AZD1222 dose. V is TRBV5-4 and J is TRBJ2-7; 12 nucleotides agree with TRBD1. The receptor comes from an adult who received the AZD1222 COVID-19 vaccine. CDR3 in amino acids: CASSRDRGRFDEQYF. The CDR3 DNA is TGTGCCAGCAGCCGGGACAGGGGGCGGTTCGACGAGCAGTACTTC.